These T cell receptor beta chains were read from a single sample in a study of blood T cell repertoires in COVID-19. TCRdb's copy holds only in-frame clones and misses some; the assay was immunoSEQ multiplex PCR. This repertoire shows some 290,000 clones, 81% found once; its top ten account for around 3.2%. The sample was peripheral blood. The receptors were gathered from a woman in her sixties with active or convalescent COVID-19. Both conserved end residues are part of each CDR3. The order of the fields is CDR3 protein, CDR3 DNA, D gene, J gene, V gene, clone size. A D gene is named only where the DNA matches it firmly. Some rows have no size entry. The others give once, few or many, or a class for an expanded clone.

CAISESRGGNYGYTF	TGTGCCATCAGTGAGTCCCGCGGCGGTAACTATGGCTACACCTTC	NA	TRBJ1-2	TRBV10-3	NA
CASKGPGDRASYEQYF	TGTGCCAGCAAAGGACCGGGGGACAGGGCCTCCTACGAGCAGTACTTC	TRBD1	TRBJ2-7	TRBV27	NA
CASSPQGGFTTQYF	TGTGCCAGCAGCCCCCAGGGGGGTTTTACTACCCAGTACTTC	NA	TRBJ2-5	TRBV11-2	NA
CASSVGHSPILFF	TGTGCCAGCAGCGTAGGACACTCCCCAATTCTGTTTTTT	NA	TRBJ1-4	TRBV9	once
CASSADSLAGEQFF	TGCGCCAGCAGTGCTGACTCCCTAGCGGGTGAGCAGTTCTTC	TRBD2	TRBJ2-1	TRBV10-1	once
CASREPSGANTGELFF	TGTGCCAGCAGGGAACCCAGCGGGGCGAACACCGGGGAGCTGTTTTTT	NA	TRBJ2-2	TRBV21-1	NA
CASSPRDRGEGNEQFF	TGCGCCAGCAGCCCCCGGGACAGGGGGGAGGGCAATGAGCAGTTCTTC	TRBD1	TRBJ2-1	TRBV5-1	NA
CASSYSYSNAATNEKLFF	TGTGCCAGCAGTTACTCTTATAGCAACGCGGCAACTAATGAAAAACTGTTTTTT	NA	TRBJ1-4	TRBV6-2/TRBV6-3	NA
CASSPPWDRVNEQFF	TGTGCCAGCAGCCCCCCGTGGGACAGGGTAAATGAGCAGTTCTTC	TRBD1	TRBJ2-1	TRBV3-1/TRBV3-2	NA
CAISEGQGDGTEAFF	TGTGCCATCAGTGAGGGACAGGGGGATGGCACTGAAGCTTTCTTT	TRBD1	TRBJ1-1	TRBV10-3	NA
CASSDEDGGRDTEAFF	TGTGCCAGCAGCGACGAGGACGGAGGGAGGGACACTGAAGCTTTCTTT	NA	TRBJ1-1	TRBV9	NA
CASRTGGSYEQYF	TGTGCCAGCAGGACGGGGGGTTCCTACGAGCAGTACTTC	TRBD2	TRBJ2-7	TRBV27	NA
CASSLDRGAFF	TGCGCCAGCAGCTTGGACAGGGGAGCTTTCTTT	TRBD1	TRBJ1-1	TRBV5-1	NA
CASSLVRGVGYTF	TGTGCCAGCAGCCTTGTCAGGGGAGTTGGCTACACCTTC	NA	TRBJ1-2	TRBV5-4	NA
CASSGQARVYGYTF	TGTGCCAGCTCGGGACAGGCCCGAGTCTATGGCTACACCTTC	TRBD1	TRBJ1-2	TRBV2	NA
CASSPGGGTGGTGYGYTF	TGTGCCAGCAGCCCCGGAGGAGGGACAGGCGGAACTGGCTATGGCTACACCTTC	TRBD1	TRBJ1-2	TRBV9	NA
CASSQALNTNEKLFF	TGCGCCAGCAGCCAGGCTCTGAACACTAATGAAAAACTGTTTTTT	NA	TRBJ1-4	TRBV4-1	NA
CASSLGGQGPYGYTF	TGTGCCAGCAGCTTGGGTGGACAGGGCCCCTATGGCTACACCTTC	TRBD1	TRBJ1-2	TRBV11-2	NA
CASSGRTSGGDVYNEQFF	TGTGCCAGCAGCGGTCGAACTAGCGGGGGGGACGTCTACAATGAGCAGTTCTTC	TRBD2	TRBJ2-1	TRBV9	NA
CASYGGVHSPLHF	TGTGCCAGTTACGGGGGGGTACATTCACCCCTCCACTTT	NA	TRBJ1-6	TRBV28	NA
CASSYPRGSVPPHNEQFF	TGTGCCAGCAGTTACCCACGGGGGAGCGTCCCCCCTCACAATGAGCAGTTCTTC	NA	TRBJ2-1	TRBV6-2/TRBV6-3	NA
CASSLVFQQGVHQPQHF	TGTGCCAGCAGCTTAGTCTTTCAGCAGGGGGTCCATCAGCCCCAGCATTTT	TRBD1	TRBJ1-5	TRBV7-2	NA
CASSVASRYTF	TGTGCCAGCAGCGTAGCGAGCCGCTACACCTTC	NA	TRBJ1-2	TRBV9	NA
CASSPRDRGQPQHF	TGTGCCAGCTCACCCCGGGACAGGGGCCAGCCCCAGCATTTT	TRBD1	TRBJ1-5	TRBV18	NA
CASREQGILGQPQHF	TGTGCCAGCAGAGAACAGGGGATCCTAGGTCAGCCCCAGCATTTT	TRBD1	TRBJ1-5	TRBV27	NA
CASSWDRDYGTEAFF	TGTGCCAGCAGTTGGGACAGGGATTACGGCACTGAAGCTTTCTTT	TRBD1	TRBJ1-1	TRBV27	NA
CASSLVAGGGAGYGYTF	TGTGCCAGCAGCTTAGTTGCCGGTGGGGGAGCGGGCTATGGCTACACCTTC	NA	TRBJ1-2	TRBV7-9	NA
CASSLDRGYGYTF	TGTGCCAGCAGCCTCGACAGGGGCTATGGCTACACCTTC	TRBD1	TRBJ1-2	TRBV6-5	NA
CASSLTTGIYNEQFF	TGTGCCAGCAGCCTAACGACAGGGATTTACAATGAGCAGTTCTTC	TRBD1	TRBJ2-1	TRBV5-6	NA
CASSTGLAGGVPQYF	TGTGCCAGCAGTACGGGACTAGCGGGGGGGGTACCGCAGTATTTT	TRBD2	TRBJ2-3	TRBV6-5	NA
CASSLASSYGYTF	TGTGCCAGCAGTTTGGCTAGTAGCTATGGCTACACCTTC	NA	TRBJ1-2	TRBV28	once
CASSPARSGELFF	TGTGCCAGCTCTCCCGCGCGGTCGGGGGAGCTGTTTTTT	NA	TRBJ2-2	TRBV11-3	few
CASSPIVTGELFF	TGTGCCAGCAGTCCCATAGTCACCGGGGAGCTGTTTTTT	NA	TRBJ2-2	TRBV11-2	NA
CAISGGSTAQANYGYTF	TGTGCCATCAGTGGCGGGAGTACAGCCCAAGCTAACTATGGCTACACCTTC	NA	TRBJ1-2	TRBV10-3	NA
CASSLVGEGGYTF	TGTGCCAGCAGCTTAGTAGGGGAGGGTGGCTACACCTTC	NA	TRBJ1-2	TRBV7-8	NA